This TCR beta chain is drawn from a study of blood T cell repertoires in COVID-19. About the study: Both acute and convalescent COVID-19 samples were obtained from the United States, Italy and Spain. T cells, B-cell-depleted T cells, or PBMCs provided the cDNA or gDNA that served as material.

CDR1 is LNHDA and CDR2 is SQIVND in the germline V gene (reference sequence). The CDR3 spans 15 residues. The V and J ends lost 3 bases and 0 bases respectively, with 11 bases between them. Original analysis: Estimation of nucleated cell counts was performed using reference gene primer amplification. Assay used: immunoSEQ multiplex PCR; TCRdb lists only in-frame clones, some missing. D and trimming come from the DNA, and the V and J calls and clone size come from that table. The sample yields 250,000 to 350,000 clones, around 90% seen once. The sequence came from a man aged 18 to 29 who had recovered from COVID-19. Sequenced sample: peripheral blood. J is TRBJ1-2 and V is TRBV19; D remains ambiguous. CDR3 coding DNA: TGTGCCAGTAGTATCTCCGCTCGAGCTAACTATGGCTACACCTTC. Translated: CASSISARANYGYTF.